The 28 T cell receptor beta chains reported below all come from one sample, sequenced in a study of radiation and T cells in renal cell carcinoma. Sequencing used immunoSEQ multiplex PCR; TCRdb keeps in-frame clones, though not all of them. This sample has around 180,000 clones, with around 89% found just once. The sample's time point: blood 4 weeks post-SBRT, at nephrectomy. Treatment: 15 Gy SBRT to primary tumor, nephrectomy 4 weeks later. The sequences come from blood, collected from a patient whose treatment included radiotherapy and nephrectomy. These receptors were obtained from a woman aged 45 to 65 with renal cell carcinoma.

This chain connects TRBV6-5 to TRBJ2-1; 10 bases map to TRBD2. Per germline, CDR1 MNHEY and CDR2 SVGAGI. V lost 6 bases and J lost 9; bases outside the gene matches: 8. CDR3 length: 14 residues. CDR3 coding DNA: TGTGCCAGCAGACGGGGACTAGCGAAGAGTGAGCAGTTCTTC. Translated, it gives CASRRGLAKSEQFF.

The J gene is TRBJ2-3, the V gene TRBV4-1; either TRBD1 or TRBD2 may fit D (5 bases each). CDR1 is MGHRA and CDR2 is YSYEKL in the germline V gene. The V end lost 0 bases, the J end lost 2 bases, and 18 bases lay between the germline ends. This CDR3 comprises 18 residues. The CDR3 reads CASSQEWQGTPYTDTQYF. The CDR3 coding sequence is TGCGCCAGCAGCCAAGAATGGCAAGGGACCCCATACACAGATACGCAGTATTTT.

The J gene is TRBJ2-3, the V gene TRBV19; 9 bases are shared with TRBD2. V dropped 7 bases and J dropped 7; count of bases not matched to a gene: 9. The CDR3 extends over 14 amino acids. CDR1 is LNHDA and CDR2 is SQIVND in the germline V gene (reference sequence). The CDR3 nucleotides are TGTGCCAGTATGCCGGCGGGGGGGCCGTATACGCAGTATTTT. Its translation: CASMPAGGPYTQYF.

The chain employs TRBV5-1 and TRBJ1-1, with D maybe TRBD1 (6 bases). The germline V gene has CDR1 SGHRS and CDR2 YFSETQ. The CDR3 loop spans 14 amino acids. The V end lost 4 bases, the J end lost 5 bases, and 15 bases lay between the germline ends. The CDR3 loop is CASSEQGRCTEAFF. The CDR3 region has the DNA TGCGCCAGCAGCGAACAGGGACGTTGTACTGAAGCTTTCTTT. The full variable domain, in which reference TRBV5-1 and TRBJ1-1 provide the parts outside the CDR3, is KAGVTQTPRYLIKTRGQQVTLSCSPISGHRSVSWYQQTPGQGLQFLFEYFSETQRNKGNFPGRFSGRQFSNSRSEMNVSTLELGDSALYLCASSEQGRCTEAFFGQGTRLTVV.

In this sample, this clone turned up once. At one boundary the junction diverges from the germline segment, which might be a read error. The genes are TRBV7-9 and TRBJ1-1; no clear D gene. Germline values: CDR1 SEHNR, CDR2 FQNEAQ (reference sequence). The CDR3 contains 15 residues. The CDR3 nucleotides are TGTGCCAGCAGCCTAGCTGGTTATTTGAACACTGAAGCTTTCTTT. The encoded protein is CASSLAGYLNTEAFF.

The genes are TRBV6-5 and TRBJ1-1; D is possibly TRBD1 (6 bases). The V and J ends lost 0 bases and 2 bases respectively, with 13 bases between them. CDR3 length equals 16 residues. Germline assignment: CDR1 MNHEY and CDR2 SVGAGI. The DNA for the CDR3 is TGTGCCAGCAGTTACTCTGGGGGGCCGATAAACACTGAAGCTTTCTTT. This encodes CASSYSGGPINTEAFF.

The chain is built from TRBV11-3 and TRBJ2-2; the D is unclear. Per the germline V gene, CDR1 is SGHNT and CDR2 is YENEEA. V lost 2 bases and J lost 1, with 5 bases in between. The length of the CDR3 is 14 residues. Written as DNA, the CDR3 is TGTGCCAGCAGCTTAAGGATGAACACCGGGGAGCTGTTTTTT. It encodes CASSLRMNTGELFF. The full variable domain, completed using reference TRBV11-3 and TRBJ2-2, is EAGVVQSPRYKIIEKKQPVAFWCNPISGHNTLYWYLQNLGQGPELLIRYENEEAVDDSQLPKDRFSAERLKGVDSTLKIQPAELGDSAVYLCASSLRMNTGELFFGEGSRLTVL.

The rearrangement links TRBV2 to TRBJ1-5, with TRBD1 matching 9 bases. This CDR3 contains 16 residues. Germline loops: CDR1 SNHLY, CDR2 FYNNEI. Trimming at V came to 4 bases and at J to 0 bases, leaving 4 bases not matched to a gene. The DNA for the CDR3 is TGTGCCAGCAGTGGGGACAGGGTGGGTAGCAATCAGCCCCAGCATTTT. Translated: CASSGDRVGSNQPQHF.

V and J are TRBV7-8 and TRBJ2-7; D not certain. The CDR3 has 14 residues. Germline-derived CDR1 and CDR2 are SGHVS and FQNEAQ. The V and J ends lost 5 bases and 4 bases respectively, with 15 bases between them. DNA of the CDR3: TGTGCCAGCAGCCCCCACGCCGAGAGGTACGAGCAGTACTTC. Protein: CASSPHAERYEQYF.

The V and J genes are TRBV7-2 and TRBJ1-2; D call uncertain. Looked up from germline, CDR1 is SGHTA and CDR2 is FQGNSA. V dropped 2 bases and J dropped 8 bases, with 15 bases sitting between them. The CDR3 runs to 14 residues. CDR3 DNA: TGTGCCAGCAGCTTAAAAGGCGGGGAGGGCGGCTACACCTTC. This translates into CASSLKGGEGGYTF. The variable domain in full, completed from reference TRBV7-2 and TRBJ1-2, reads GAGVSQSPSNKVTEKGKDVELRCDPISGHTALYWYRQSLGQGLEFLIYFQGNSAPDKSGLPSDRFSAERTGGSVSTLTIQRTQQEDSAVYLCASSLKGGEGGYTFGSGTRLTVV.

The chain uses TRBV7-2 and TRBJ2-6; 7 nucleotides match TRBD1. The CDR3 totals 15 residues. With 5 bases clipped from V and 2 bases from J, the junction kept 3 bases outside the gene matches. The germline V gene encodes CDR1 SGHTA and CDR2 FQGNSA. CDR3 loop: CASSIDRAGANVLTF. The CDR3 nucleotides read TGTGCCAGCAGCATTGACAGGGCTGGGGCCAACGTCCTGACTTTC.

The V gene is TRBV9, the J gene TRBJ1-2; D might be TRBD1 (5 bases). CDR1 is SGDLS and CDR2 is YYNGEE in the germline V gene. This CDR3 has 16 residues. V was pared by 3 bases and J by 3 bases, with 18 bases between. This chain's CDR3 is CASSEYLRAGDYGYTF. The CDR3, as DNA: TGTGCCAGCAGCGAGTACCTCAGGGCGGGGGACTATGGCTACACCTTC.

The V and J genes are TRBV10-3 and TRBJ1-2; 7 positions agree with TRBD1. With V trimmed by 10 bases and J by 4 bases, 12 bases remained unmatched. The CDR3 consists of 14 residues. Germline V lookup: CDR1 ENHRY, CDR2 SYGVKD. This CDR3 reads CASSVPGQSYGYTF. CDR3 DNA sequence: TGTGCCAGCTCCGTCCCGGGACAGAGCTATGGCTACACCTTC.

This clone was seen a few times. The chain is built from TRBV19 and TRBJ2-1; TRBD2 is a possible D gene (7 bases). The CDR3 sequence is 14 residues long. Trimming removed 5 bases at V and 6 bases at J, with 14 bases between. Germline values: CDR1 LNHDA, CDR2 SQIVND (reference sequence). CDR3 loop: CASSAPGGLNEQFF. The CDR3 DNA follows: TGTGCCAGTAGTGCCCCCGGGGGGCTCAATGAGCAGTTCTTC.

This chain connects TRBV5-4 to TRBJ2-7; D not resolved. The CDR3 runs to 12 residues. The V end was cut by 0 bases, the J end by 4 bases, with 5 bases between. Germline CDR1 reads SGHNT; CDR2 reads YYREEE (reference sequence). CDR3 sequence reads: CASSLEGYEQYF. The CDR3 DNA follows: TGTGCCAGCAGCTTGGAGGGTTACGAGCAGTACTTC.

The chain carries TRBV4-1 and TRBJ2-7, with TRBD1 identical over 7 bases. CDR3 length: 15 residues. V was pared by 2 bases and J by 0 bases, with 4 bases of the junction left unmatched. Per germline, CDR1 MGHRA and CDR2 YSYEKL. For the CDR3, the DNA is TGCGCCAGCAGCCAACAGACAGGGCACTCCTACGAGCAGTACTTC. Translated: CASSQQTGHSYEQYF.

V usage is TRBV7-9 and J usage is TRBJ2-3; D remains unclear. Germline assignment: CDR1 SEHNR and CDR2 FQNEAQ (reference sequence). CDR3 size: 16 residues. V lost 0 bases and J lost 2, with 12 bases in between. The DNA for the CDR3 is TGTGCCAGCAGCTTAGCACCTTTCATGCTCACAGATACGCAGTATTTT. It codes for CASSLAPFMLTDTQYF.

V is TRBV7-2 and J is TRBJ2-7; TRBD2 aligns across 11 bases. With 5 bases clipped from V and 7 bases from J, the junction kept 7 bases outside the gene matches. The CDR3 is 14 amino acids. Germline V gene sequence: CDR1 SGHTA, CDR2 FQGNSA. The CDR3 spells CASSLSGGAEEQYF. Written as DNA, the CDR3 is TGTGCCAGCAGCCTTAGCGGGGGGGCAGAGGAGCAGTACTTC.

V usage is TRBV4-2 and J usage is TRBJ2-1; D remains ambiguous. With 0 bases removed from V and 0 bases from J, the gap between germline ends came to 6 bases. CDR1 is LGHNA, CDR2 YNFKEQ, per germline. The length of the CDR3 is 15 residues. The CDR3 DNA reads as TGTGCCAGCAGCCAAGATATCTACTCCTACAATGAGCAGTTCTTC. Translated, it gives CASSQDIYSYNEQFF.

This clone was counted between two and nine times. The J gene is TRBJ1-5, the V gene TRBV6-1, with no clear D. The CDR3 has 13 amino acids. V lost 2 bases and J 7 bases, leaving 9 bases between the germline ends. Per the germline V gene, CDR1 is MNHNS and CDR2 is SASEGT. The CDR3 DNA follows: TGTGCCAGCAGTGAACCGGAGGAGCAGCCCCAGCATTTT. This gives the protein CASSEPEEQPQHF.

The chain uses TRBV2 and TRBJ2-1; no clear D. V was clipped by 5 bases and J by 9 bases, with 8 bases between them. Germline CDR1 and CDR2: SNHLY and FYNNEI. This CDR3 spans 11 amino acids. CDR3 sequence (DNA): TGTGCCAGCAGTTCTTACGGTGAGCAGTTCTTC. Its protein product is CASSSYGEQFF.

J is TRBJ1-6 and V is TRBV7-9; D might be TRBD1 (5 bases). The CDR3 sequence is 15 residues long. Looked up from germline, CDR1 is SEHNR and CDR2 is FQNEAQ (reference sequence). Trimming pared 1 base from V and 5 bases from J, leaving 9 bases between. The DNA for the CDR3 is TGTGCCAGCAGCTTAGGACGGGGGAATAATTCACCCCTCCACTTT. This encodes CASSLGRGNNSPLHF.

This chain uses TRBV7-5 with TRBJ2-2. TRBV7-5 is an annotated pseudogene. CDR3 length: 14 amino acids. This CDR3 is CARSLGGETGELFF. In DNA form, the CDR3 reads TGTGCCAGAAGCTTAGGAGGGGAGACCGGGGAGCTGTTTTTT.

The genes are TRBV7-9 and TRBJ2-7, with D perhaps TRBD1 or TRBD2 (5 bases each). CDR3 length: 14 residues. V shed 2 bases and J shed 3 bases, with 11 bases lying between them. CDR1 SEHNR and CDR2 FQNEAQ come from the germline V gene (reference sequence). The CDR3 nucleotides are TGTGCCAGCAGCTTAAGGGACCGAGTCTACGAGCAGTACTTC. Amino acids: CASSLRDRVYEQYF. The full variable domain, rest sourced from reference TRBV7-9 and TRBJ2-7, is DTGVSQNPRHKITKRGQNVTFRCDPISEHNRLYWYRQTLGQGPEFLTYFQNEAQLEKSRLLSDRFSAERPKGSFSTLEIQRTEQGDSAMYLCASSLRDRVYEQYFGPGTRLTVT.

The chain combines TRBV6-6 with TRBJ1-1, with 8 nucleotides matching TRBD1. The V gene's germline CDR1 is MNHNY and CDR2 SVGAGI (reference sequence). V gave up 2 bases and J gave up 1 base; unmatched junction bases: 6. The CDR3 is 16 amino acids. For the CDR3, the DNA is TGTGCCAGCAGTTACCTACCGGGACAGGCGAACACTGAAGCTTTCTTT. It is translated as CASSYLPGQANTEAFF.

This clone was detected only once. In DNA, the CDR3 is TGTGCCAGCAGCTTGAATCAGGGGGTGACAGATACGCAGTATTTT. The encoded protein is CASSLNQGVTDTQYF. J is TRBJ2-3 and V is TRBV5-4, with 7 bases that match TRBD1. The V gene's germline CDR1 is SGHNT and CDR2 YYREEE (reference sequence). With 1 base clipped from V and 3 bases from J, the junction kept 5 bases outside the gene matches. This CDR3 spans 15 amino acids.

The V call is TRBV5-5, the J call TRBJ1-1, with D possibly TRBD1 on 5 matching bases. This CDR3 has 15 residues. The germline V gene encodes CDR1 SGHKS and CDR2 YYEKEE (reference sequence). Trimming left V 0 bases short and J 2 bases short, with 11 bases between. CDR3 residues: CASSLVGTINTEAFF. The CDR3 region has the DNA TGTGCCAGCAGCTTGGTTGGGACGATAAACACTGAAGCTTTCTTT.

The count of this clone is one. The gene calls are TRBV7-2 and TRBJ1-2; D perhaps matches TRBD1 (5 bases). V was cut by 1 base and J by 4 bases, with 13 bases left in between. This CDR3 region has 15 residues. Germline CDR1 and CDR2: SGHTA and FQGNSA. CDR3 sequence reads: CASSLGGGEGYGYTF. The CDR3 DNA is TGTGCCAGCAGCTTAGGCGGAGGGGAGGGCTATGGCTACACCTTC.